This T cell receptor (beta chain) was captured by sequencing in a study of long-term antiretroviral therapy in people with HIV. Run at survey level, the immunoSEQ assay was version v3.0. Measured with immunoSEQ multiplex PCR; TCRdb has only the in-frame clones, and not every one. The sample has approximately 27,000 clones; about nine tenths are singletons. Remarks on this clone: Antigen specificity is unknown.

Per individual, the PBMC samples numbered at least one pre-ART and at least two post-ART. Study-wide results and caveats: No data on ART adherence, viral resistance or therapy changes. Clones that had undergone expansion before ART dominated the repertoire at all time points. Gathering of blood took place between 2004 and 2017, possibly under older ART regimens.

The V end was cut by 2 bases, the J end by 2 bases, with 6 bases between. From germline, CDR1 is SGHAT and CDR2 FQNNGV. CDR3 length: 13 residues. This receptor was taken from a woman aged 40 to 50 with HIV. This specimen consisted of unsorted PBMCs, obtained 5.2 years after starting antiretroviral therapy. The rearrangement uses TRBV11-2 and TRBJ1-1; D remains unclear. This CDR3 is CASSLYGNTEAFF. In DNA, the CDR3 is TGTGCCAGCAGCTTATACGGAAACACTGAAGCTTTCTTT. The full variable domain, with the rest looked up from reference TRBV11-2 and TRBJ1-1, is EAGVAQSPRYKIIEKRQSVAFWCNPISGHATLYWYQQILGQGPKLLIQFQNNGVVDDSQLPKDRFSAERLKGVDSTLKIQPAKLEDSAVYLCASSLYGNTEAFFGQGTRLTVV.